This T cell receptor beta chain comes out of a study of T cells after yellow fever vaccination. Per germline, CDR1 KGHSH and CDR2 LQKENI. V dropped 4 bases and J dropped 4; count of bases not matched to a gene: 6. The CDR3 runs to 14 residues. Regarding this clonotype: No antigen is known for it.

The 5'RACE template-switching step produced TCR cDNA and added a universal primer site and UMIs. TCRdb reprocessed the 5' RACE reads with MiXCR, giving one entry per CDR3 protein. The top ten clones hold about 15% of a sample with 500,000 to 650,000 distinct CDR3 sequences, roughly an eighth of them seen once. Overall study findings and caveats: Most primary-vaccination clones recurred post-booster (more than 95% CD4, over 70% CD8).

Sequenced material: PBMCs, taken on the day of the yellow fever booster vaccination. This sequence originates from a man aged 30 to 39 who received the YFV17D yellow fever vaccine. The chain is built from TRBV18 and TRBJ1-1; 7 nucleotides align to TRBD1. CDR3 sequence (DNA): TGTGCCAGCTCACAGGGGACAGAGGCCACTGAAGCTTTCTTT. Translating it yields CASSQGTEATEAFF.